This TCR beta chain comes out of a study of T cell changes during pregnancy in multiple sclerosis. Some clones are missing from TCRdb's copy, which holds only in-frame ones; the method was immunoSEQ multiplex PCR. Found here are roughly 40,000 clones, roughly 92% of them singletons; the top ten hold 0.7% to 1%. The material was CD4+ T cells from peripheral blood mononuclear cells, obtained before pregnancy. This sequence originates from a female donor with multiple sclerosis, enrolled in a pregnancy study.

CDR3 in amino acids: CASSLGAGVRDTQYF. The DNA of the CDR3 is TGCGCCAGCAGCTTGGGCGCGGGAGTGAGGGATACGCAGTATTTT. This chain joins TRBV5-1 and TRBJ2-3; 7 bases align to TRBD2. With V trimmed by 0 bases and J by 6 bases, 7 bases remained unmatched. Germline V gene lookup returns CDR1 SGHRS and CDR2 YFSETQ. The CDR3 length is 15 residues.